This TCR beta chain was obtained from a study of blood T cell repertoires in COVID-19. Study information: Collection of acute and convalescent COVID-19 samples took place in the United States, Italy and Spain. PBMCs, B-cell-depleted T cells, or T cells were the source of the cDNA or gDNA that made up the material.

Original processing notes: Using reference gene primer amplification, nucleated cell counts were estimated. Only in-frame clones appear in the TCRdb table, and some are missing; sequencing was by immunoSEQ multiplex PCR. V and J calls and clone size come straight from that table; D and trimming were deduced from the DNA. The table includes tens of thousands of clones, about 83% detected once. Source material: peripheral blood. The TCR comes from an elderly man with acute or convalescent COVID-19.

Here the CDR3 DNA reads TGTGCCAGCAGCTTAGAACACGCAAGGGGAGAGACCCAGTACTTC. Translation: CASSLEHARGETQYF. V usage is TRBV11-2 and J usage is TRBJ2-5, with D possibly matching TRBD1 (5 bases). Germline CDR1 and CDR2: SGHAT and FQNNGV. V was pared by 0 bases and J by 4 bases, with 12 bases between. This CDR3 is 15 amino acids long.